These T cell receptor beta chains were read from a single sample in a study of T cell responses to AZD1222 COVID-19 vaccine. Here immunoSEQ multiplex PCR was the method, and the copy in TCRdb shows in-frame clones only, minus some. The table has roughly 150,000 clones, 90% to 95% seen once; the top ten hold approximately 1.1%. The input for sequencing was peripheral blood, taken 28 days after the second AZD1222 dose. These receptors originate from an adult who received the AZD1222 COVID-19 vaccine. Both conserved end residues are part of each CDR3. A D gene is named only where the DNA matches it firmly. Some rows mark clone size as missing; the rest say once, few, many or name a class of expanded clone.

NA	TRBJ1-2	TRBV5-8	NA	CASSFVQGSYGYTF	TGTGCCAGCAGCTTTGTCCAGGGAAGCTATGGCTACACCTTC
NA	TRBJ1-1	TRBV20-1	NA	CSETMNTEAFF	TGCAGTGAAACTATGAACACTGAAGCTTTCTTT
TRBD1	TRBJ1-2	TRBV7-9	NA	CASSHRDREVYGYTF	TGTGCCAGCAGCCACCGGGACAGGGAGGTCTATGGCTACACCTTC
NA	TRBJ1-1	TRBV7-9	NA	CASSSGRLGHTEAFF	TGTGCCAGCAGCTCGGGACGCTTGGGGCACACTGAAGCTTTCTTT
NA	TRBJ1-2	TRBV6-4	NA	CASRMDVNYGYTF	TGTGCCAGCAGAATGGACGTAAACTATGGCTACACCTTC
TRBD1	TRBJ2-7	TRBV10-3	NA	CAIRAGTGGIYEQYF	TGTGCCATCAGAGCCGGGACAGGGGGAATCTACGAGCAGTACTTC
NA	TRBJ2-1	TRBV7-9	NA	CASSVSGYNEQFF	TGTGCCAGCAGCGTTAGCGGTTACAATGAGCAGTTCTTC
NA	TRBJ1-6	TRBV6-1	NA	CASSEAIPPYPLHF	TGTGCCAGCAGTGAAGCGATCCCGCCTTATCCCCTCCACTTT
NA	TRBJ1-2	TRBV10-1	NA	CASSETSGDIYGYTF	TGCGCCAGCAGTGAAACGTCAGGGGATATTTATGGCTACACCTTC
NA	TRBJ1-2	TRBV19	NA	CASGKWDTKNYGYTF	TGTGCCAGTGGGAAATGGGACACCAAAAACTATGGCTACACCTTC
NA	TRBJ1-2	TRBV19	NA	CASSPGDGYTF	TGTGCCAGTAGCCCAGGGGATGGCTACACCTTC
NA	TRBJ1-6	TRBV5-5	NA	CASSVIGTPYNSPLHF	TGTGCCAGCAGCGTGATTGGGACACCATATAATTCACCCCTCCACTTT
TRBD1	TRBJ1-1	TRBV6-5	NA	CASRHNSDRAEAFF	TGTGCCAGCAGGCATAATAGCGACAGGGCGGAAGCTTTCTTT
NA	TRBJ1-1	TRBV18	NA	CASSIRTDNTEAFF	TGTGCCAGCTCCATCCGGACGGATAACACTGAAGCTTTCTTT
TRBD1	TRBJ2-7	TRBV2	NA	CASSDGTVSYEQYF	TGTGCCAGCAGTGACGGGACAGTCTCCTACGAGCAGTACTTC
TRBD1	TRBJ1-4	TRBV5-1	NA	CASFETGQGAEKLFF	TGCGCCAGCTTCGAGACGGGACAGGGCGCGGAAAAACTGTTTTTT
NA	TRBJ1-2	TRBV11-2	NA	CASSRRQLNYGYTF	TGTGCCAGCAGCCGTAGACAGCTAAACTATGGCTACACCTTC
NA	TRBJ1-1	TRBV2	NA	CASGESMNTEAFF	TGTGCCAGCGGGGAATCGATGAACACTGAAGCTTTCTTT
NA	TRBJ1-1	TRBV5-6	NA	CASSAYRVMNTEAFF	TGTGCCAGCAGCGCATACAGGGTCATGAACACTGAAGCTTTCTTT
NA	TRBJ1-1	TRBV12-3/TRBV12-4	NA	CASTAGGYTEAFF	TGTGCCAGCACCGCGGGAGGTTACACTGAAGCTTTCTTT
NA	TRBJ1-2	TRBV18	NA	CASSPVVDRVPYGYTF	TGTGCCAGCTCACCCGTGGTCGACCGGGTCCCATATGGCTACACCTTC
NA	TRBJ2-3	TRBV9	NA	CASGQTLDTDTQYF	TGTGCCAGCGGACAGACCTTAGACACAGATACGCAGTATTTT
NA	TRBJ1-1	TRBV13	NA	CASSPRTENTEAFF	TGTGCCAGCAGCCCCCGGACAGAGAACACTGAAGCTTTCTTT
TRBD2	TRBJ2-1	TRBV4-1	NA	CASSQEKRGGTNEQFF	TGCGCCAGCAGCCAAGAGAAGCGGGGGGGGACCAATGAGCAGTTCTTC
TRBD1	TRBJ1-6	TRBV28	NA	CASSLTGVGSPLHF	TGTGCCAGCAGTTTAACAGGGGTTGGTTCACCCCTCCACTTT
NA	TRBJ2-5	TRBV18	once	CASSPRGAEETQYF	TGTGCCAGCTCACCAAGGGGGGCAGAAGAGACCCAGTACTTC
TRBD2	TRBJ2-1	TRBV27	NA	CASSLTGGAYNEQFF	TGTGCCAGCAGTTTAACTGGGGGGGCCTACAATGAGCAGTTCTTC
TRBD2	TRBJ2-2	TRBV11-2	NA	CASSPRLAGGRSAGELFF	TGTGCCAGCAGCCCCAGACTAGCGGGGGGTAGAAGCGCCGGGGAGCTGTTTTTT
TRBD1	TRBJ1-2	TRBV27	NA	CASREGDSPYGYTF	TGTGCCAGCAGGGAAGGGGACAGTCCCTATGGCTACACCTTC
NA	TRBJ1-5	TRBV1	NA	CTSSQGASQPQHF	TGCACCAGCAGCCAAGGGGCATCTCAGCCCCAGCATTTT
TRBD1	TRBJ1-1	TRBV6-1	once	CASSDQGAADTEAFF	TGTGCCAGCAGTGATCAGGGGGCTGCGGACACTGAAGCTTTCTTT
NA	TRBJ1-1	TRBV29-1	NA	CSATDTGGDTEAFF	TGCAGCGCCACCGACACCGGTGGAGACACTGAAGCTTTCTTT
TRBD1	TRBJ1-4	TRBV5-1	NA	CASTLVGQGVTNEKLFF	TGCGCCAGCACCTTGGTGGGACAGGGGGTCACTAATGAAAAACTGTTTTTT
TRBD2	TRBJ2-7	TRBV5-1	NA	CASSPLRGGGEQYF	TGCGCCAGCAGCCCCCTGCGGGGGGGAGGAGAGCAGTACTTC
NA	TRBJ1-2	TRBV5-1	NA	CASSPPRLGEGYTF	TGCGCCAGCAGCCCTCCCAGACTAGGAGAAGGCTACACCTTC
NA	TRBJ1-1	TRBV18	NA	CASSPLKGGAEAFF	TGTGCCAGCTCACCCCTTAAGGGGGGGGCTGAAGCTTTCTTT
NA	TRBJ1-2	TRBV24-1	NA	CATSGRLDWDGYTF	TGTGCCACCAGTGGTAGGTTGGACTGGGATGGCTACACCTTC
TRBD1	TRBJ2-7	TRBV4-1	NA	CASSPRTGSSYEQYF	TGCGCCAGCAGCCCCAGGACAGGGAGCTCCTACGAGCAGTACTTC
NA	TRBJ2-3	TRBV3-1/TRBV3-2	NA	CASSHVGSSGTDTQYF	TGTGCCAGCAGCCACGTGGGGAGTTCTGGCACAGATACGCAGTATTTT
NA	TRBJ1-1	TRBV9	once	CASSVDPSRGTEAFF	TGTGCCAGCAGCGTAGACCCAAGTAGGGGCACTGAAGCTTTCTTT
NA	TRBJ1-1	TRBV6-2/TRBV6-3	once	CASSSAGTNTEAFF	TGTGCCAGCAGTTCGGCAGGAACGAACACTGAAGCTTTCTTT
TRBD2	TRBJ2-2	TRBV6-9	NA	CASSYPRTRAGELFF	TGTGCCAGCAGTTATCCGAGGACTAGAGCCGGGGAGCTGTTTTTT
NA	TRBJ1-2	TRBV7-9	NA	CASSPNWGNYGYTF	TGTGCCAGCAGCCCCAACTGGGGTAACTATGGCTACACCTTC
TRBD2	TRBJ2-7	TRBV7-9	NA	CASSPGAGQVEQYF	TGTGCCAGCAGCCCCGGAGCGGGGCAGGTCGAGCAGTACTTC
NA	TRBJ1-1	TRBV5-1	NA	CASSWRVSSTEAFF	TGCGCCAGCAGCTGGAGGGTATCGAGCACTGAAGCTTTCTTT
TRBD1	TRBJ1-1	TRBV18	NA	CASSHKTGRNTEAFF	TGTGCCAGCTCCCACAAGACAGGGAGGAACACTGAAGCTTTCTTT
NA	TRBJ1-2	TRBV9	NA	CASSPRANSWNAYGYTF	TGTGCCAGCAGCCCGAGGGCGAACTCCTGGAATGCCTATGGCTACACCTTC
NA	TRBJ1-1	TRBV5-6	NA	CASGGLMNTEAFF	TGTGCCAGCGGGGGACTGATGAACACTGAAGCTTTCTTT